Following are 25 T cell receptor beta chains from one sample sequenced in a study of CD8+ T cells in alopecia areata. Specified treatment: oral pan-JAK inhibitor, 5-10 mg twice daily. cDNA serving as the sequencing template came from extracted, reverse transcribed RNA. Using immunoSEQ multiplex PCR, the repertoire was profiled, and TCRdb retains in-frame clones only, with some absent. This sample has 150,000 to 200,000 clones, with less than 70% found just once. Here the sequenced sample was CD4+ T cells sorted from blood, taken around week 49, from a patient treated with tofacitinib. The receptors derive from a human donor with alopecia areata.

The chain uses TRBV9 and TRBJ2-1, with D uncertain. The ends were cut back, 3 bases at V and 5 bases at J, with 6 bases in the middle. The CDR3 extends over 12 amino acids. The germline CDR1 and CDR2 sequences are SGDLS and YYNGEE. CDR3 nucleotide sequence: TGTGCCAGCAGCGCCTCAAACAATGAGCAGTTCTTC. The encoded protein is CASSASNNEQFF.

V usage is TRBV9 and J usage is TRBJ2-5; D might be TRBD1 (5 bases). Germline CDR1 reads SGDLS; CDR2 reads YYNGEE. The CDR3 has 15 amino acids. Trimming stripped 0 bases from V and 4 bases from J, with 13 bases between. CDR3 sequence reads: CASSVGQLVRETQYF. The CDR3 DNA is TGTGCCAGCAGCGTAGGACAGTTAGTCCGAGAGACCCAGTACTTC.

V usage is TRBV9 and J usage is TRBJ1-6; D gene ambiguous. The ends were cut back, 0 bases at V and 8 bases at J, with 12 bases in the middle. The length of the CDR3 is 15 residues. Per the germline V gene, CDR1 is SGDLS and CDR2 is YYNGEE. The CDR3 DNA is TGTGCCAGCAGCGTAGAGGCGAGGAGGGATTCACCCCTCCACTTT. Its translation is CASSVEARRDSPLHF.

V usage is TRBV5-1 and J usage is TRBJ2-3; TRBD2 agrees at 8 bases. The V gene's germline CDR1 is SGHRS and CDR2 YFSETQ. V trimming: 2 bases; J trimming: 2 bases; junction bases outside the gene matches: 19. The CDR3 contains 20 residues. This chain's CDR3 is CASSFAGRGARTYLTDTQYF. The CDR3 DNA is TGCGCCAGCAGCTTCGCGGGGCGGGGGGCTAGAACGTACCTCACAGATACGCAGTATTTT.

The rearrangement links TRBV11-1 to TRBJ2-7; tentatively, D is TRBD1 or TRBD2 (5 bases each). This CDR3 spans 14 amino acids. Trimming removed 4 bases from V and 3 bases from J, with 13 bases in between. CDR1 and CDR2 from the germline V gene are SGHAT and FQDESV (reference sequence). This chain's CDR3 is CASSSSGTLYEQYF. The CDR3 coding sequence is TGTGCCAGCAGCTCCTCCGGGACCCTCTACGAGCAGTACTTC.

The rearrangement joins TRBV5-6 to TRBJ1-2; TRBD1 agrees at 8 bases. Germline V gene sequence: CDR1 SGHDT, CDR2 YYEEEE. CDR3 length equals 14 residues. With V trimmed by 6 bases and J by 5 bases, 9 bases remained unmatched. The CDR3 is CASTILQGVYGYTF. Here the CDR3 DNA reads TGTGCCAGCACCATTCTACAGGGGGTATATGGCTACACCTTC. Supplemented by reference TRBV5-6 and TRBJ1-2, the full variable domain reads DAGVTQSPTHLIKTRGQQVTLRCSPKSGHDTVSWYQQALGQGPQFIFQYYEEEERQRGNFPDRFSGHQFPNYSSELNVNALLLGDSALYLCASTILQGVYGYTFGSGTRLTVV.

J is TRBJ2-1 and V is TRBV15, with TRBD2 matching 12 bases. The V and J ends lost 3 bases and 4 bases, in that order; junction bases with no gene match: 1. The CDR3 runs to 15 residues. CDR1 and CDR2 (germline): LNHNV, YYDKDF (reference sequence). DNA for the CDR3: TGTGCCACCAGCAGTGGGACTAGCGGGTACAATGAGCAGTTCTTC. Protein sequence: CATSSGTSGYNEQFF.

The chain employs TRBV6-1 and TRBJ1-5; D gene ambiguous. V was pared by 2 bases and J by 3 bases, with 5 bases between. Germline V lookup: CDR1 MNHNS, CDR2 SASEGT. The CDR3 is 13 residues long. The CDR3 sequence: CASSEWDNQPQHF. CDR3 nucleotides: TGTGCCAGCAGTGAATGGGACAATCAGCCCCAGCATTTT.

The table lists this clone with a few counts. This chain links TRBV29-1 with TRBJ2-5, with 9 bases lining up with TRBD2. The length of the CDR3 is 13 residues. Unmatched junction bases numbered 7, after V lost 6 bases and J lost 5 bases. Germline CDR1 SQVTM, CDR2 ANQGSEA. The CDR3 loop is CSVLISGGETQYF. CDR3 nucleotides: TGCAGCGTCCTAATTAGCGGGGGTGAGACCCAGTACTTC.

This chain connects TRBV25-1 to TRBJ1-1; no reliable D call. The germline V gene has CDR1 MGHDK and CDR2 SYGVNS. V shed 1 base and J shed 7 bases, with 7 bases lying between them. The CDR3 has 12 residues. CDR3 sequence: CASSEFGGEAFF. The DNA for the CDR3 is TGTGCCAGCAGTGAATTTGGAGGTGAAGCTTTCTTT.

There are a few counts of this clone. The CDR3 bases are TGCGCCAGCAGCCAAGATTATCGACAGGGGCCCCGGGGCTACACCTTC. It specifies CASSQDYRQGPRGYTF. The chain combines TRBV4-3 with TRBJ1-2, with TRBD1 matching 8 bases. V lost 0 bases, J lost 8 bases, and 11 bases stayed unmatched. Germline lookup yields CDR1 LGHNA and CDR2 YSLEER. The CDR3 covers 16 residues.

V usage is TRBV30 and J usage is TRBJ2-6, with a tentative D call TRBD1 (6 bases). This CDR3 comprises 16 residues. The V end lost 2 bases, the J end lost 2 bases, and 13 bases lay between the germline ends. The V gene's germline CDR1 is GTSNPN and CDR2 SVGIG (reference sequence). The CDR3 DNA reads as TGTGCCTGGAGTATAGAAACAGGGCCTGGGGCCAACGTCCTGACTTTC. Translated: CAWSIETGPGANVLTF.

The chain recombines TRBV11-2 with TRBJ2-3; D not certain. Germline CDR1 and CDR2: SGHAT and FQNNGV. The CDR3 runs to 12 residues. With 5 bases removed from V and 5 bases from J, the gap between germline ends came to 8 bases. The CDR3 nucleotides are TGTGCCAGCAGCCCCTGGGTAGATACGCAGTATTTT. This codes for CASSPWVDTQYF.

Here the CDR3 reads CASSLAMAGGPETQYF. CDR3 sequence (DNA): TGTGCCAGCAGCTTAGCGATGGCGGGGGGCCCAGAGACCCAGTACTTC. J is TRBJ2-5 and V is TRBV7-6; TRBD2 matches 8 bases. The CDR3 contains 16 residues. After removal of 0 bases from V and 4 bases from J, the junction contained 7 bases not matched to a gene. From germline, CDR1 is SGHVS and CDR2 FNYEAQ.

The genes are TRBV5-6 and TRBJ2-1; 13 nucleotides agree with TRBD2. CDR3 length: 15 residues. The germline V gene encodes CDR1 SGHDT and CDR2 YYEEEE. Trimming took 3 bases from V and 6 from J; bases not matched to a gene: 3. The CDR3 is CASSSGLAGSNEQFF. DNA for the CDR3: TGTGCCAGCAGCTCGGGACTAGCGGGGAGCAATGAGCAGTTCTTC.

There are a few counts of this clone. V usage is TRBV14 and J usage is TRBJ2-1; 9 bases align to TRBD2. Germline CDR1 is SGHDN and CDR2 is FVKESK. The CDR3 contains 15 residues. J lost 10 bases, V lost 3 bases, and 10 bases had no gene match. This CDR3 reads CASSHLASGVREQFF. The DNA for the CDR3 is TGTGCCAGCAGCCATCTGGCTAGCGGGGTCCGGGAGCAGTTCTTC.

The genes are TRBV5-6 and TRBJ2-3; no clear D. Germline V lookup: CDR1 SGHDT, CDR2 YYEEEE. V was cut by 5 bases and J by 2 bases, with 15 bases left in between. The CDR3 has 15 residues. The CDR3 DNA is TGTGCCAGCAGTTCCTGGGCAGGAGACACAGATACGCAGTATTTT. Translation: CASSSWAGDTDTQYF.

The chain combines TRBV5-1 with TRBJ2-7; 12 positions agree with TRBD2. The CDR3 loop spans 15 amino acids. Trimming removed 4 bases from V and 2 bases from J; junction bases left unmatched: 4. Germline CDR1 is SGHRS and CDR2 is YFSETQ. This CDR3 reads CASSVGLAGTYEQYF. The CDR3 region has the DNA TGCGCCAGCAGCGTCGGACTAGCGGGGACCTACGAGCAGTACTTC. Full variable domain (missing parts from reference TRBV5-1 and TRBJ2-7): KAGVTQTPRYLIKTRGQQVTLSCSPISGHRSVSWYQQTPGQGLQFLFEYFSETQRNKGNFPGRFSGRQFSNSRSEMNVSTLELGDSALYLCASSVGLAGTYEQYFGPGTRLTVT.

Worth noting for this clone: One end of the junction does not line up with germline, which may come from a read error. Other DNA sequences in this specimen translate into the identical CDR3. The genes are TRBV7-2 and TRBJ2-2; D might be TRBD1 or TRBD2, each matching 5 bases. Germline values: CDR1 SGHTA, CDR2 FQGNSA. CDR3 length equals 13 residues. For the CDR3, the DNA is TGTGCCAGCACGCAGGACAACACCGGGGAGCTGTTCTTT. It is translated as CASTQDNTGELFF.

CDR3 loop: CAWKPRDRVYHGYTF. In DNA, the CDR3 is TGTGCCTGGAAACCCCGGGACAGGGTATATCATGGCTACACCTTC. The rearrangement uses TRBV30 and TRBJ1-2; 9 bases fit TRBD1. CDR3 length: 15 amino acids. Germline lookup yields CDR1 GTSNPN and CDR2 SVGIG (reference sequence). Germline trimming cut 4 bases from V and 6 bases from J; bases unmatched to any gene: 12.

This rearrangement joins TRBV29-1 to TRBJ1-2; weak D call: TRBD1 (6 bases). Trimming pared 4 bases from V and 10 bases from J, leaving 25 bases between. The germline CDR1 and CDR2 sequences are SQVTM and ANQGSEA. CDR3 length equals 15 residues. CDR3: CSVAGGQGSRFDYTF. Here the CDR3 DNA reads TGCAGCGTTGCTGGGGGGCAGGGGAGTAGATTCGACTACACCTTC.

The rearrangement links TRBV29-1 to TRBJ2-5; D gene unclear. V shed 6 bases and J shed 4 bases, with 12 bases lying between them. The germline V gene has CDR1 SQVTM and CDR2 ANQGSEA. There are 12 residues in the CDR3. The CDR3 reads CSVSPLSETQYF. The CDR3 nucleotides are TGCAGCGTCTCCCCGCTTTCAGAGACCCAGTACTTC.

The genes are TRBV30 and TRBJ1-1; 7 bases match TRBD1. V shed 0 bases and J 3 bases; nucleotides not matched to a gene: 1. The CDR3 is 13 residues long. From germline, CDR1 is GTSNPN and CDR2 SVGIG (reference sequence). This CDR3 is CAWSVQGDTEAFF. The CDR3 nucleotides read TGTGCCTGGAGTGTTCAGGGGGACACTGAAGCTTTCTTT.

The J gene is TRBJ2-3, the V gene TRBV2; 7 bases fit TRBD1. Trimming cost V 10 bases and J 4 bases; bases outside gene matches: 5. The CDR3 is made up of 12 amino acids. Germline CDR1 SNHLY, CDR2 FYNNEI. The CDR3 spells CATQGVPDTQYF. DNA of the CDR3: TGTGCCACCCAGGGGGTCCCAGATACGCAGTATTTT.

V and J are TRBV2 and TRBJ1-4; TRBD1 matches at 7 bases. The CDR3 covers 14 residues. After removal of 6 bases from V and 7 bases from J, the junction contained 8 bases not matched to a gene. Germline V CDR1 and CDR2: SNHLY, FYNNEI. CDR3 sequence: CASRPGQTLEKLFF. CDR3 DNA: TGTGCCAGCAGACCGGGACAGACCCTTGAAAAACTGTTTTTT.